This T cell receptor (beta chain) stems from a study of T cells in Graves' hyperthyroidism and ophthalmopathy. Study at large: Peripheral blood was collected at initial diagnosis, before any treatment. Study observations and caveats: Stable hyperthyroidism and ophthalmopathy were separated using 13 V-J signatures.

Every diagnosis used clinical symptoms, serum thyroxine and TRAb, thyroid ultrasound and orbital computed tomography. A sample of blood taken at first hyperthyroidism diagnosis preceded any ophthalmopathy symptoms. This clonotype was counted many times. No antigen is known for it. Amplification of TCR beta CDR3 regions used RNA as the template. HTBI primers were the set used in a first-round RT-PCR of the TCR CDR3. A single record per CDR3 protein comes from TCRdb applying MiXCR to the multiplex PCR reads. Among 380,000 or so distinct CDR3 sequences, approximately 15% were seen once, and the ten largest hold more than 20%. The sample was blood. The sequence was collected from a young man with Graves' hyperthyroidism that later progressed to Graves' ophthalmopathy.

CDR3 in amino acids: CASTWTDNSPLHF. The CDR3 region has the DNA TGCGCCAGCACCTGGACAGATAATTCACCCCTCCACTTT. The J gene is TRBJ1-6, the V gene TRBV10-2, with D perhaps matching TRBD1 (6 bases). Trimming took 7 bases from V and 5 from J, leaving 9 bases between them. From germline, CDR1 is WSHSY and CDR2 SAAADI. The CDR3 length is 13 residues.